This TCR beta chain stems from a study of OX40 agonist ivuxolimab in advanced cancers. Study-level points and caveats: Circulating CD4+ and CD8+ T cells showed clonal expansion by week 6 at 0.1 to 3.0 mg/kg.

Of note for this clone: Antigen specificity is unknown.

The CDR3 runs 14 residues. TCRdb keeps only in-frame clones here, not all; method: immunoSEQ multiplex PCR. The data contain more than 85,000 clones, about four fifths of them seen just once; the ten biggest clones take up about 1.6%. The sequence was obtained from an adult with an advanced solid tumor such as melanoma, head and neck, liver or kidney cancer. The specimen comprised CD4+ or CD8+ T cells sorted from blood, sampled in a trial of the OX40 agonist ivuxolimab. The genes are TRBV21-1 and TRBJ1-1; the table's D call TRBD1 went unverified against the DNA. TRBV21-1 is deemed a pseudogene. The CDR3 loop reads CASSKGHRGPEAFF. The CDR3 DNA is TGTGCCAGCAGCAAAGGGCACAGGGGGCCTGAAGCTTTCTTT.